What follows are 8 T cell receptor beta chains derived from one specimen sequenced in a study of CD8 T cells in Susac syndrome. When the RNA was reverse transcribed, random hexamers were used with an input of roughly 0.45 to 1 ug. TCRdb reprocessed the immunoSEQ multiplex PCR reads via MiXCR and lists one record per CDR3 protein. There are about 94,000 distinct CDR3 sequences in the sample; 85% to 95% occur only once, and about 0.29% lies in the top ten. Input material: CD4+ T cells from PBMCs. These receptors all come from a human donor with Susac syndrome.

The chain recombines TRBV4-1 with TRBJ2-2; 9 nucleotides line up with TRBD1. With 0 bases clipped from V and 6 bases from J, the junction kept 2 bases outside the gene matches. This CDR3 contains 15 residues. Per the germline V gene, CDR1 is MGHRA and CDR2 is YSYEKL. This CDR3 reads CASSQDTGGSGELFF. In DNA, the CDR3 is TGCGCCAGCAGCCAAGATACAGGGGGCTCCGGGGAGCTGTTTTTT.

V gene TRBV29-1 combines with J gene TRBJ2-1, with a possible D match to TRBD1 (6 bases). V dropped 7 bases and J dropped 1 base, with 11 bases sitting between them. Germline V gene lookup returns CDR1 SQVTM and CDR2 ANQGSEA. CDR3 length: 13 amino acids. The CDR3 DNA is TGCAGCGCCGAAGGGGGTTCCTACAATGAGCAGTTCTTC. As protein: CSAEGGSYNEQFF.

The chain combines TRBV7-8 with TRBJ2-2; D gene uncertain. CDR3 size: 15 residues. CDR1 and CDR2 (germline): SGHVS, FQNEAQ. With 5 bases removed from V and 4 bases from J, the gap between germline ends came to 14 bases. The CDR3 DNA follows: TGTGCCAGCAGCGAACAATCCCTGACCACCGGGGAGCTGTTTTTT. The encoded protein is CASSEQSLTTGELFF.

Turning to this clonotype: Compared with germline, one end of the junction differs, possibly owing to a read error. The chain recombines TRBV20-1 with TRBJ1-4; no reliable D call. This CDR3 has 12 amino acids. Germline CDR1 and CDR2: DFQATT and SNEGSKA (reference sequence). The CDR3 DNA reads TGCAGTGCTGGAGAAACTAATGAAAAACTGTTTTTT. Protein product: CSAGETNEKLFF.

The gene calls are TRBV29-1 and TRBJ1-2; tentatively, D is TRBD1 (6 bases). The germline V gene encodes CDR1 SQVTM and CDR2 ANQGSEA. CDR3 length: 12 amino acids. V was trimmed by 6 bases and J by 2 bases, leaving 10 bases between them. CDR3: CSVDTGNYGYTF. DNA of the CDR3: TGCAGCGTGGACACAGGGAACTATGGCTACACCTTC. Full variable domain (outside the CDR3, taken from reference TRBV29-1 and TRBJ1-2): SAVISQKPSRDICQRGTSLTIQCQVDSQVTMMFWYRQQPGQSLTLIATANQGSEATYESGFVIDKFPISRPNLTFSTLTVSNMSPEDSSIYLCSVDTGNYGYTFGSGTRLTVV.

CDR3 region: CAWRWGLNTEAFF. CDR3 in DNA: TGTGCCTGGAGATGGGGCCTGAACACTGAAGCTTTCTTT. This sequence joins TRBV30 and TRBJ1-1; D possibly corresponds to TRBD1 (5 bases). CDR3 length equals 13 residues. Per germline, CDR1 GTSNPN and CDR2 SVGIG (reference sequence). With 3 bases removed from V and 0 bases from J, the gap between germline ends came to 8 bases.

CDR3 DNA: TGTGCCTGGAGTGTACCGCCCCTCGGTGGGGAGCTGTTTTTT. It codes for CAWSVPPLGGELFF. V is TRBV30 and J is TRBJ2-2; no reliable D call. Germline V gene data show CDR1 as GTSNPN and CDR2 as SVGIG (reference sequence). The CDR3 runs to 14 residues. With 0 bases removed from V and 8 bases from J, the gap between germline ends came to 13 bases.

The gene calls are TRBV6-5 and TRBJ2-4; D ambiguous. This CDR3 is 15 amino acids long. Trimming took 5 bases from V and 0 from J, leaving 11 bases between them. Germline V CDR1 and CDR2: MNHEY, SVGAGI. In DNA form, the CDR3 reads TGTGCCAGCAGTACCACCGGCCTAGCCAAAAACATTCAGTACTTC. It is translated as CASSTTGLAKNIQYF.